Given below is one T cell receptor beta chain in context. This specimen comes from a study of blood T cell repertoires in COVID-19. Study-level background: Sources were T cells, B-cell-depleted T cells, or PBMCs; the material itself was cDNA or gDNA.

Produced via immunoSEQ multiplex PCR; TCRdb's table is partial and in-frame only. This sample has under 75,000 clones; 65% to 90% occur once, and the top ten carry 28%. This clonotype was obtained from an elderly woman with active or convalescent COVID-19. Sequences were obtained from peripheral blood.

In DNA form, the CDR3 reads TGCAGTGCTAGTTATAGCGGGGGCCGTTACAATGAGCAGTTCTTC. This encodes CSASYSGGRYNEQFF. This chain joins TRBV20-1 and TRBJ2-1, with 9 bases fitting TRBD2. Germline CDR1 reads DFQATT; CDR2 reads SNEGSKA (reference sequence). V was pared by 3 bases and J by 4 bases, with 7 bases of the junction left unmatched. The CDR3 is 15 residues long.